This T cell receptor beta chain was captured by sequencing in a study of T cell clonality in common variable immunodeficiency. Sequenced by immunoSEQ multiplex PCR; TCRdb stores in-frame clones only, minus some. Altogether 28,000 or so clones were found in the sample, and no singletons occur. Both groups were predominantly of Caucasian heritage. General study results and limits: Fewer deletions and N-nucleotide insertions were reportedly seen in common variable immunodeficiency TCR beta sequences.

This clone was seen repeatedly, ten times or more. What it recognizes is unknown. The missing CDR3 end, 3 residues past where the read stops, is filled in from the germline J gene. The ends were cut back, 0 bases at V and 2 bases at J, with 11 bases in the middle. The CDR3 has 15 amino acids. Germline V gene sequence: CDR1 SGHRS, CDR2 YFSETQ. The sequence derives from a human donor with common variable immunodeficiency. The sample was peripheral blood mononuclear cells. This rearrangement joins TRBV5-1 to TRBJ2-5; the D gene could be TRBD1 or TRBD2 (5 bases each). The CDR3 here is CASSLGGAAQETQYF. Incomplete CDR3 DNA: TGCGCCAGCAGCTTGGGAGGGGCGGCTCAAGAGACC.